The 25 T cell receptor beta chains below were found in one sample sequenced in a study of T cell changes during pregnancy in multiple sclerosis. Only in-frame clones appear in the TCRdb table, and some are missing; sequencing was by immunoSEQ multiplex PCR. Among about 110,000 clones listed, less than 95% were seen once. The sample in question was peripheral blood, obtained in the third trimester of pregnancy. The origin of the receptors is a female donor in good health, enrolled as a control in a pregnancy study.

In nucleotides, the CDR3 is TGTGCCAGCAGCTTAGACAGCCGAGTTCCAAGCTCTGGGGCCAACGTCCTGACTTTC. Its protein product is CASSLDSRVPSSGANVLTF. This chain links TRBV2 with TRBJ2-6; D is perhaps TRBD1 (5 bases). V was clipped by 6 bases and J by 0 bases, with 21 bases between them. Germline V gene sequence: CDR1 SNHLY, CDR2 FYNNEI. This CDR3 spans 19 amino acids.

This clone was found once. The rearrangement joins TRBV4-2 to TRBJ2-2; D might be TRBD1 (7 bases). Trimming shortened V by 1 base and J by 4 bases, and 13 bases separated the two germline ends. Germline values: CDR1 LGHNA, CDR2 YNFKEQ. CDR3 length: 16 amino acids. CDR3 DNA sequence: TGTGCCAGCAGCCAAGGGCCGCAGGGGGGCACCGGGGAGCTGTTTTTT. It is translated as CASSQGPQGGTGELFF.

The V gene is TRBV7-2, the J gene TRBJ1-3, with D unresolved. This CDR3 has 18 amino acids. Germline CDR1 and CDR2: SGHTA and FQGNSA. The ends were cut back, 5 bases at V and 0 bases at J, with 20 bases in the middle. CDR3 region: CASSQPQWATRSGNTIYF. The CDR3 DNA is TGTGCCAGCAGCCAACCCCAGTGGGCTACTCGCTCTGGAAACACCATATATTTT.

The rearrangement links TRBV7-2 to TRBJ1-5, with unresolved D. V shed 5 bases and J shed 1 base, with 12 bases lying between them. The CDR3 covers 15 residues. Germline-derived CDR1 and CDR2 are SGHTA and FQGNSA. The DNA of the CDR3 is TGTGCCAGCAGCCCGGAGGGCCTAAGCAATCAGCCCCAGCATTTT. This gives the protein CASSPEGLSNQPQHF.

The chain joins TRBV29-1 to TRBJ2-3; 9 nucleotides agree with TRBD2. V shed 4 bases and J 5 bases; nucleotides not matched to a gene: 10. The CDR3 length is 15 residues. Germline CDR1 reads SQVTM; CDR2 reads ANQGSEA. The CDR3: CSVVSGGPRIDTQYF. The CDR3, as DNA: TGCAGCGTTGTTAGCGGGGGCCCCAGAATAGATACGCAGTATTTT.

The rearrangement uses TRBV7-9 and TRBJ2-1, with D perhaps TRBD1 (5 bases). Germline lookup yields CDR1 SEHNR and CDR2 FQNEAQ (reference sequence). This CDR3 spans 14 amino acids. Trimming pared 1 base from V and 3 bases from J, leaving 7 bases between. The CDR3: CASSLGGSYNEQFF. CDR3 sequence (DNA): TGTGCCAGCAGCTTAGGGGGCAGCTACAATGAGCAGTTCTTC.

The chain carries TRBV7-3 and TRBJ1-1; D may be TRBD1 (6 bases). With 6 bases removed from V and 1 base from J, the gap between germline ends came to 9 bases. Looked up from germline, CDR1 is SGHTA and CDR2 is FQGTGA. This CDR3 spans 13 amino acids. CDR3 bases: TGTGCCAGCAGGTTGGACAGGAACACTGAAGCTTTCTTT. Translated: CASRLDRNTEAFF.

The V call is TRBV5-4, the J call TRBJ2-7; perhaps TRBD2 as D (7 bases). In germline, CDR1 is SGHNT, CDR2 YYREEE (reference sequence). There are 14 residues in the CDR3. V was trimmed by 5 bases and J by 4 bases, leaving 16 bases between them. CDR3 nucleotide sequence: TGTGCCAGCAGGCCGTGGGGGGGGCGGTACGAGCAGTACTTC. Its protein is CASRPWGGRYEQYF.

The count of this clone is one. The rearrangement joins TRBV6-1 to TRBJ2-7, with TRBD2 identical over 11 bases. Germline CDR1 MNHNS, CDR2 SASEGT. The CDR3 contains 13 residues. J lost 3 bases, V lost 8 bases, and 3 bases had no gene match. As DNA, the CDR3 is TGTGCCAGCCGACTAGCGGGGCTCTACGAGCAGTACTTC. Its translation is CASRLAGLYEQYF.

The J gene is TRBJ1-2, the V gene TRBV30; 8 bases are shared with TRBD1. The J segment lost 4 bases and the V segment lost 8 bases, leaving 9 bases of the junction unmatched. This CDR3 region has 13 residues. The germline V gene has CDR1 GTSNPN and CDR2 SVGIG (reference sequence). In nucleotides, the CDR3 is TGTGCCCTCGGGACAGGACGGGTCTATGGCTACACCTTC. Its translation is CALGTGRVYGYTF.

This chain links TRBV20-1 with TRBJ1-2, with a weak D call TRBD1 (5 bases). V was pared by 3 bases and J by 8 bases, with 10 bases between. From germline, CDR1 is DFQATT and CDR2 SNEGSKA (reference sequence). CDR3 length: 11 amino acids. The CDR3 reads CSASSGGGYTF. As DNA, the CDR3 is TGCAGTGCTAGTTCGGGGGGAGGCTACACCTTC.

This clone was seen a single time. V usage is TRBV9 and J usage is TRBJ2-1; the D gene is possibly TRBD1 (6 bases). V was trimmed by 3 bases and J by 6 bases, leaving 7 bases between them. The CDR3 contains 12 residues. Germline assignment: CDR1 SGDLS and CDR2 YYNGEE. CDR3 sequence: CASSARGNEQFF. DNA for the CDR3: TGTGCCAGCAGCGCCAGGGGCAATGAGCAGTTCTTC.

The CDR3 sequence is CASSMIGLSYEQYF. DNA for the CDR3: TGTGCCAGTAGTATGATAGGACTGTCCTACGAGCAGTACTTC. V is TRBV19 and J is TRBJ2-7; TRBD2 is a possible D gene (5 bases). V lost 3 bases, J lost 1 base, and 10 bases lay in between. This CDR3 region has 14 residues. Germline CDR1 and CDR2: LNHDA and SQIVND (reference sequence). Full variable domain (remainder filled in from reference TRBV19 and TRBJ2-7): DGGITQSPKYLFRKEGQNVTLSCEQNLNHDAMYWYRQDPGQGLRLIYYSQIVNDFQKGDIAEGYSVSREKKESFPLTVTSAQKNPTAFYLCASSMIGLSYEQYFGPGTRLTVT.

This clone has just a few counts. This sequence joins TRBV5-1 and TRBJ2-2, with a tentative D call TRBD2 (6 bases). There are 15 residues in the CDR3. Trimming pared 6 bases from V and 1 base from J, leaving 13 bases between. Germline values: CDR1 SGHRS, CDR2 YFSETQ. CDR3 in DNA: TGCGCCAGCACGGCGGGACTCATGAACACCGGGGAGCTGTTTTTT. As protein: CASTAGLMNTGELFF.

This clone was picked up one time. The V and J genes are TRBV5-4 and TRBJ2-7, with D possibly matching TRBD1 (7 bases). Per the germline V gene, CDR1 is SGHNT and CDR2 is YYREEE (reference sequence). The CDR3 contains 14 residues. V gave up 9 bases and J gave up 4 bases, with 20 bases separating them. Written as DNA, the CDR3 is TGTGCCACCCAGGGGGGCCTAAGTCCTTACGAGCAGTACTTC. It translates to CATQGGLSPYEQYF. The complete variable domain, with remaining parts taken from reference TRBV5-4 and TRBJ2-7, reads ETGVTQSPTHLIKTRGQQVTLRCSSQSGHNTVSWYQQALGQGPQFIFQYYREEENGRGNFPPRFSGLQFPNYSSELNVNALELDDSALYLCATQGGLSPYEQYFGPGTRLTVT.

J is TRBJ1-6 and V is TRBV6-5; the D is unclear. Germline lookup yields CDR1 MNHEY and CDR2 SVGAGI. The V end lost 3 bases, the J end lost 0 bases, and 9 bases lay between the germline ends. The CDR3 consists of 16 residues. DNA of the CDR3: TGTGCCAGCAGTTATAGCCAAGGCTCCTATAATTCACCCCTCCACTTT. The encoded protein is CASSYSQGSYNSPLHF.

For the CDR3, the DNA is TGTGCCAGCAGCTTATGGGGGGGCTGGAATGGCTACACCTTC. Protein product: CASSLWGGWNGYTF. The V gene is TRBV5-4, the J gene TRBJ1-2, with D tentatively TRBD1 (6 bases). Germline CDR1 and CDR2: SGHNT and YYREEE (reference sequence). This CDR3 has 14 residues. Deletions cut 2 bases from V and 6 bases from J, with 14 bases between.

The chain recombines TRBV25-1 with TRBJ2-5, with D possibly matching TRBD1 (5 bases). Germline assignment: CDR1 MGHDK and CDR2 SYGVNS. V was trimmed by 2 bases and J by 2 bases, leaving 9 bases between them. This CDR3 has 14 residues. CDR3 residues: CASSEPRTQETQYF. The CDR3 DNA sequence: TGTGCCAGCAGTGAACCGCGGACACAAGAGACCCAGTACTTC.

The chain links TRBV7-8 to TRBJ1-5; 11 bases fit TRBD1. The CDR3 totals 16 residues. With 1 base clipped from V and 7 bases from J, the junction kept 6 bases outside the gene matches. Germline V CDR1 and CDR2: SGHVS, FQNEAQ. In nucleotides, the CDR3 is TGTGCCAGCAGCTTAGTGGGACAGGGGGTAGGACAGCCCCAGCATTTT. It specifies CASSLVGQGVGQPQHF.

This chain joins TRBV7-3 and TRBJ2-7; weak D call: TRBD1 (5 bases). Per germline, CDR1 SGHTA and CDR2 FQGTGA. The CDR3 is 13 residues long. Trimming took off 1 base at V and 4 bases at J, with 8 bases between the two ends. In DNA, the CDR3 is TGTGCCAGCAGCTTAAACCCAGGGTACGAGCAGTACTTC. Translation gives CASSLNPGYEQYF.

The rearrangement joins TRBV6-1 to TRBJ1-1, with D possibly matching TRBD1 (6 bases). The germline V and J ends were trimmed by 2 bases and 1 base, with 11 bases remaining between them. The CDR3 contains 15 residues. Looked up from germline, CDR1 is MNHNS and CDR2 is SASEGT. Here the CDR3 reads CASSEWGRGNTEAFF. Here the CDR3 DNA reads TGTGCCAGCAGTGAATGGGGCAGGGGGAACACTGAAGCTTTCTTT.

The V and J genes are TRBV5-1 and TRBJ2-1; 8 bases are a match to TRBD1. Germline trimming cut 2 bases from V and 0 bases from J; bases unmatched to any gene: 10. CDR1 is SGHRS and CDR2 is YFSETQ in the germline V gene. CDR3 length equals 18 residues. In DNA form, the CDR3 reads TGCGCCAGCAGCTTCCATTCTAGGACAGGGAGCTCCTACAATGAGCAGTTCTTC. Its translation: CASSFHSRTGSSYNEQFF.

V gene TRBV19 combines with J gene TRBJ1-2; 7 bases line up with TRBD1. Germline loops: CDR1 LNHDA, CDR2 SQIVND (reference sequence). J gave up 7 bases and V 3 bases, and 5 bases lay outside the gene matches. This CDR3 has 13 amino acids. This CDR3 is CASSITQGSGYTF. As DNA, the CDR3 is TGTGCCAGTAGTATCACACAGGGGAGTGGCTACACCTTC. Full variable domain (rest looked up from reference TRBV19 and TRBJ1-2): DGGITQSPKYLFRKEGQNVTLSCEQNLNHDAMYWYRQDPGQGLRLIYYSQIVNDFQKGDIAEGYSVSREKKESFPLTVTSAQKNPTAFYLCASSITQGSGYTFGSGTRLTVV.

V and J are TRBV19 and TRBJ2-7; possible D gene TRBD1, 5 bases. This CDR3 has 13 residues. Trimming removed 7 bases from V and 3 bases from J, with 13 bases in between. Germline CDR1 LNHDA, CDR2 SQIVND (reference sequence). The CDR3 sequence is CASIDDRNYEQYF. The DNA of the CDR3 is TGTGCCAGTATCGATGACAGAAACTACGAGCAGTACTTC.

The V and J genes are TRBV7-2 and TRBJ1-2; TRBD1 matches at 8 bases. This CDR3 region has 14 residues. Germline CDR1 SGHTA, CDR2 FQGNSA. The junction had 5 bases not matched to a gene; V was cut back by 6 bases and J by 2 bases. The CDR3 coding sequence is TGTGCCAGCAGTCGGACAGGGCCAAACTATGGCTACACCTTC. Its protein is CASSRTGPNYGYTF. Filled out from reference TRBV7-2 and TRBJ1-2, the complete variable domain reads GAGVSQSPSNKVTEKGKDVELRCDPISGHTALYWYRQSLGQGLEFLIYFQGNSAPDKSGLPSDRFSAERTGGSVSTLTIQRTQQEDSAVYLCASSRTGPNYGYTFGSGTRLTVV.